The 32 T cell receptor beta chains in this list originate from one sample, sequenced in a study of beta chain features in type 1 diabetes. The isolated RNA, all of it, was reverse transcribed, so expressed TCRB transcripts were what got sequenced. Sequencing used immunoSEQ multiplex PCR; TCRdb keeps in-frame clones, though not all of them. The table has 140,000 or so clones, more than 9% seen once. Source material: naive CD4+ T cells from blood. The source is a man between 18 and 35 years old in good health.

The rearrangement uses TRBV5-8 and TRBJ1-5; TRBD1 aligns across 8 bases. This CDR3 is built from 14 residues. Looked up from germline, CDR1 is SGHTS and CDR2 is YDEGEE. Trimming at V came to 2 bases and at J to 6 bases, leaving 4 bases not matched to a gene. The CDR3 loop reads CASSFDRGGQPQHF. The CDR3 nucleotides read TGTGCCAGCAGCTTTGACAGGGGTGGTCAGCCCCAGCATTTT.

This clone has ten or more counts. This chain links TRBV14 with TRBJ2-7; no definite D call. Trimming took off 3 bases at V and 8 bases at J, with 8 bases between the two ends. The CDR3 runs 11 residues. The germline CDR1 and CDR2 sequences are SGHDN and FVKESK. CDR3 nucleotides: TGTGCCAGCAGCCACAGTACAAAGCAGTACTTC. Its protein is CASSHSTKQYF.

Only a few counts were recorded for this clone. The chain has TRBV6-1 and TRBJ2-5, with a weak D call TRBD1 (5 bases). V was clipped by 1 base and J by 2 bases, with 20 bases between them. CDR3 length: 18 residues. Per germline, CDR1 MNHNS and CDR2 SASEGT. CDR3 coding DNA: TGTGCCAGCAGTGAAGGGAGCTGGAGCAGGGCGATGCAAGAGACCCAGTACTTC. Its protein product is CASSEGSWSRAMQETQYF.

This clone was seen only a few times. This sequence joins TRBV6-1 and TRBJ2-3; D is unresolved. Trimming removed 2 bases from V and 1 base from J, with 7 bases in between. CDR1 MNHNS and CDR2 SASEGT come from the germline V gene. The CDR3 covers 14 residues. CDR3 amino acids: CASSELSGTDTQYF. CDR3 nucleotide sequence: TGTGCCAGCAGTGAACTCAGCGGCACAGATACGCAGTATTTT.

This clone appeared a few times. This CDR3 is also generated by other DNA sequences in the sample. V and J are TRBV7-2 and TRBJ1-1, with D possibly matching TRBD1 (6 bases). Per the germline V gene, CDR1 is SGHTA and CDR2 is FQGNSA. The CDR3 loop spans 14 amino acids. V shed 5 bases and J shed 7 bases, with 17 bases lying between them. The CDR3 DNA reads as TGTGCCAGCAGCCTATTACAGGGTAGAGATGAAGCTTTCTTT. It codes for CASSLLQGRDEAFF.

This clone was counted only a few times. The chain couples TRBV18 to TRBJ2-3; 7 nucleotides align to TRBD1. CDR1 and CDR2 (germline): KGHSH, LQKENI. This CDR3 has 15 residues. J gave up 4 bases and V 1 base, and 5 bases lay outside the gene matches. The CDR3 nucleotides read TGTGCCAGCTCACCACAGGGGGCCGGCCCAGATACGCAGTATTTT. This translates into CASSPQGAGPDTQYF. Complete variable domain (other parts from reference TRBV18 and TRBJ2-3): NAGVMQNPRHLVRRRGQEARLRCSPMKGHSHVYWYRQLPEEGLKFMVYLQKENIIDESGMPKERFSAEFPKEGPSILRIQQVVRGDSAAYFCASSPQGAGPDTQYFGPGTRLTVL.

This clone was detected only a few times. The rearrangement links TRBV29-1 to TRBJ1-2, with D tentatively TRBD1 (6 bases). CDR3 length: 12 residues. Trimming took 3 bases from V and 3 from J, leaving 8 bases between them. The germline V gene encodes CDR1 SQVTM and CDR2 ANQGSEA. CDR3 in DNA: TGCAGCGTTGAGGGGGCCGACTATGGCTACACCTTC. This sequence encodes CSVEGADYGYTF.

This clone was seen repeatedly, ten times or more. This CDR3 reads CASSAGGELFF. The CDR3 DNA follows: TGTGCCAGCAGTGCTGGGGGGGAACTGTTTTTT. The chain has TRBV28 and TRBJ1-4; D is possibly TRBD1 (5 bases). The V gene lost 5 bases and the J gene lost 12 bases, with 10 bases spanning the gap. The CDR3 has 11 amino acids. The V gene's germline CDR1 is MDHEN and CDR2 SYDVKM.

This clone was seen a handful of times. The rearrangement uses TRBV19 and TRBJ2-2, with TRBD2 as a possible D gene (6 bases). The CDR3 totals 13 residues. Germline V gene data show CDR1 as LNHDA and CDR2 as SQIVND (reference sequence). Trimming removed 6 bases from V and 1 base from J, with 6 bases in between. CDR3 in DNA: TGTGCCAGTAGCGGGGGGAACACCGGGGAGCTGTTTTTT. This codes for CASSGGNTGELFF. Based on the CDR3 plus reference TRBV19 and TRBJ2-2, the full variable domain is DGGITQSPKYLFRKEGQNVTLSCEQNLNHDAMYWYRQDPGQGLRLIYYSQIVNDFQKGDIAEGYSVSREKKESFPLTVTSAQKNPTAFYLCASSGGNTGELFFGEGSRLTVL.

The genes are TRBV1 and TRBJ2-6; the table calls TRBD1, which could not be checked here. TRBV1 is a pseudogene locus. CDR3 length: 18 amino acids. The CDR3 bases are TGCACCAGCAGGTTGATTGGTTGTGCACAAAGTCGGGCCAACGTCCTGACTTTC. Protein sequence: CTSRLIGCAQSRANVLTF.

The table lists this clone with many counts. The genes are TRBV10-3 and TRBJ2-6; D not certain. The germline V and J ends were trimmed by 5 bases and 0 bases, with 8 bases remaining between them. CDR1 is ENHRY and CDR2 is SYGVKD in the germline V gene. This CDR3 is built from 15 residues. As DNA, the CDR3 is TGTGCCATCAGTCCTATAAACTCTGGGGCCAACGTCCTGACTTTC. Protein product: CAISPINSGANVLTF.

This clone was seen only a few times. The V gene is TRBV4-3, the J gene TRBJ2-1; 11 nucleotides line up with TRBD2. The CDR3 is made up of 17 amino acids. Germline loops: CDR1 LGHNA, CDR2 YSLEER. V trimming: 0 bases; J trimming: 8 bases; junction bases outside the gene matches: 9. DNA of the CDR3: TGCGCCAGCAGCCAAGATTTGGCTAGCGGGGGGTCCGATGAGCAGTTCTTC. Translating gives CASSQDLASGGSDEQFF.

CDR3 coding DNA: TGTGCCAGCTCACCGGGGACAACCGAAAAACTGTTTTTT. Translation gives CASSPGTTEKLFF. The chain couples TRBV18 to TRBJ1-4; D possibly corresponds to TRBD1 (6 bases). The length of the CDR3 is 13 residues. Germline V gene data show CDR1 as KGHSH and CDR2 as LQKENI. V was trimmed by 3 bases and J by 8 bases, leaving 10 bases between them.

This clone occurred many times. J is TRBJ2-7 and V is TRBV4-2, with 8 bases matching TRBD2. The CDR3 is 15 residues long. The germline V gene has CDR1 LGHNA and CDR2 YNFKEQ. The junction had 7 bases not matched to a gene; V was cut back by 0 bases and J by 6 bases. The CDR3 DNA sequence: TGTGCCAGCAGCCAAGATTTAAGGACTAGCAGCGAGCAGTACTTC. Translating gives CASSQDLRTSSEQYF.

This clone was found many times. This chain uses TRBV7-9 with TRBJ2-7, with a possible D match to TRBD1 (5 bases). The CDR3 totals 13 residues. The germline V and J ends were trimmed by 5 bases and 3 bases, with 11 bases remaining between them. Germline assignment: CDR1 SEHNR and CDR2 FQNEAQ (reference sequence). CDR3 nucleotides: TGTGCCAGCAGCCCTACCAGGGACTACGAGCAGTACTTC. Its protein product is CASSPTRDYEQYF.

This clone has more than one count but fewer than ten. The chain is built from TRBV27 and TRBJ2-5; D is perhaps TRBD1 (5 bases). This CDR3 is built from 14 residues. Germline V gene sequence: CDR1 MNHEY, CDR2 SMNVEV (reference sequence). Trimming shortened V by 4 bases and J by 2 bases, and 11 bases separated the two germline ends. The DNA of the CDR3 is TGTGCCAGCAGTTACGACAGACTGCAAGAGACCCAGTACTTC. This encodes CASSYDRLQETQYF.

The chain carries TRBV6-1 and TRBJ2-2; TRBD1 matches at 9 bases. Looked up from germline, CDR1 is MNHNS and CDR2 is SASEGT. Trimming removed 6 bases from V and 7 bases from J; junction bases left unmatched: 9. The CDR3 spans 15 residues. The CDR3 loop is CASRPGQGLIGELFF. For the CDR3, the DNA is TGTGCCAGCAGACCGGGACAGGGTCTAATCGGGGAGCTGTTTTTT.

The chain combines TRBV7-2 with TRBJ2-5; tentative D call: TRBD2 (6 bases). Trimming shortened V by 2 bases and J by 1 base, and 8 bases separated the two germline ends. CDR3 length: 14 residues. Germline CDR1 and CDR2: SGHTA and FQGNSA. The CDR3 region is CASSLSTSQETQYF. In nucleotides, the CDR3 is TGTGCCAGCAGCTTATCGACTAGCCAAGAGACCCAGTACTTC.

There are a few counts of this clone. This chain joins TRBV7-2 and TRBJ2-7, with a tentative D call TRBD1 (6 bases). CDR3 length equals 15 residues. Germline CDR1 SGHTA, CDR2 FQGNSA. The V end lost 1 base, the J end lost 7 bases, and 17 bases lay between the germline ends. CDR3: CASSLDGQPPREQYF. DNA for the CDR3: TGTGCCAGCAGCTTAGACGGACAGCCTCCCAGGGAGCAGTACTTC.

This clone occurred many times. CDR3 protein: CASSRTSGGSYEQYF. The CDR3 nucleotides read TGTGCCAGCAGCCGTACTAGCGGGGGCTCCTACGAGCAGTACTTC. This sequence joins TRBV7-2 and TRBJ2-7; TRBD2 matches at 11 bases. J was trimmed by 0 bases and V by 5 bases; bases with no gene match: 3. Germline V gives CDR1 SGHTA, CDR2 FQGNSA. The CDR3 has 15 amino acids.

This clone has more than one count but fewer than ten. The V call is TRBV28, the J call TRBJ1-6; 7 nucleotides line up with TRBD1. In germline, CDR1 is MDHEN, CDR2 SYDVKM. V lost 7 bases and J lost 9; bases outside the gene matches: 9. The CDR3 contains 14 residues. CDR3 nucleotide sequence: TGTGCCAGCACCACCCCACAGGGGTCTTCACCCCTCCACTTT. Protein product: CASTTPQGSSPLHF.

CDR3 residues: CASSSQGSGYNSPLHF. In nucleotides, the CDR3 is TGTGCCAGCAGCTCACAGGGCAGTGGCTATAATTCACCCCTCCACTTT. The chain recombines TRBV7-3 with TRBJ1-6; TRBD1 is a possible D gene (6 bases). Looked up from germline, CDR1 is SGHTA and CDR2 is FQGTGA. Trimming left V 4 bases short and J 3 bases short, with 13 bases between. The length of the CDR3 is 16 residues.

This clone was detected only a few times. This CDR3 reads CASSSRPSWTGDYGYTF. The CDR3 nucleotides read TGTGCCAGTAGTTCTCGACCCTCATGGACAGGGGACTATGGCTACACCTTC. The rearrangement links TRBV19 to TRBJ1-2, with 9 bases that match TRBD1. This CDR3 is built from 17 residues. The germline V gene has CDR1 LNHDA and CDR2 SQIVND (reference sequence). V lost 5 bases, J lost 3 bases, and 13 bases stayed unmatched.

The DNA of the CDR3 is TGTGCCAGCATCAGGACTAGCGGGGGGATCAGCACAGATACGCAGTATTTT. This gives the protein CASIRTSGGISTDTQYF. The V call is TRBV7-2, the J call TRBJ2-3; 14 bases agree with TRBD2. The germline CDR1 and CDR2 sequences are SGHTA and FQGNSA. There are 17 residues in the CDR3. Trimming cost V 7 bases and J 0 bases; bases outside gene matches: 6.

This clone turned up a few times. The chain recombines TRBV7-9 with TRBJ1-6; the match to TRBD1 covers 12 bases. J lost 9 bases, V lost 6 bases, and 6 bases had no gene match. The CDR3 loop spans 15 amino acids. Germline V gene sequence: CDR1 SEHNR, CDR2 FQNEAQ (reference sequence). The CDR3 spells CASRDGTGGSSPLHF. The CDR3 nucleotides read TGTGCCAGCAGGGACGGGACAGGGGGCTCTTCACCCCTCCACTTT.

V usage is TRBV6-6 and J usage is TRBJ2-5; TRBD2 matches 11 bases. Germline CDR1 is MNHNY and CDR2 is SVGAGI (reference sequence). Losses at the gene ends were 4 bases for V and 9 bases for J; bases not matched to a gene: 13. There are 16 residues in the CDR3. CDR3 nucleotides: TGTGCCAGCAGTTGGCAACTAGCGGGGGCCGCTGGGGCCCAGTACTTC. This sequence encodes CASSWQLAGAAGAQYF.

This clone was found a few times. J is TRBJ1-6 and V is TRBV9; 9 bases line up with TRBD1. The CDR3 is 17 amino acids. The trim removed 3 bases at V and 5 bases at J, leaving 9 bases unmatched. CDR1 is SGDLS and CDR2 is YYNGEE in the germline V gene. CDR3 protein: CASSAETGGRNNSPLHF. CDR3 nucleotide sequence: TGTGCCAGCAGCGCGGAGACAGGGGGTCGCAATAATTCACCCCTCCACTTT.

The J gene is TRBJ2-5, the V gene TRBV27; D is ambiguous. The germline CDR1 and CDR2 sequences are MNHEY and SMNVEV (reference sequence). The CDR3 loop spans 14 amino acids. The V and J ends lost 0 bases and 2 bases respectively, with 7 bases between them. CDR3: CASSLSGRQETQYF. For the CDR3, the DNA is TGTGCCAGCAGTTTATCGGGCAGACAAGAGACCCAGTACTTC.

V and J are TRBV4-2 and TRBJ1-1; D is uncertain. CDR3 length: 16 amino acids. CDR1 and CDR2 from the germline V gene are LGHNA and YNFKEQ. Trimming stripped 1 base from V and 0 bases from J, with 12 bases between. The CDR3 sequence is CASSQVKAALNTEAFF. Written as DNA, the CDR3 is TGTGCCAGCAGCCAAGTAAAGGCAGCGTTGAACACTGAAGCTTTCTTT.

This clone was observed many times. The rearrangement links TRBV7-9 to TRBJ2-5, with D maybe TRBD1 (5 bases). CDR1 is SEHNR and CDR2 is FQNEAQ in the germline V gene (reference sequence). The CDR3 loop spans 13 amino acids. V shed 7 bases and J shed 1 base, with 10 bases lying between them. In DNA, the CDR3 is TGTGCCAGCATAAAGACAGCCCAAGAGACCCAGTACTTC. Translation: CASIKTAQETQYF.

This clone was counted a few times. The chain combines TRBV9 with TRBJ2-7; D perhaps matches TRBD1 (5 bases). V lost 0 bases and J 6 bases, leaving 16 bases between the germline ends. Germline V lookup: CDR1 SGDLS, CDR2 YYNGEE. This CDR3 has 15 amino acids. CDR3 loop: CASSVDDSPLLEQYF. DNA for the CDR3: TGTGCCAGCAGCGTAGATGACAGTCCCCTACTCGAGCAGTACTTC.

V is TRBV5-1 and J is TRBJ2-7; weak D call: TRBD2 (5 bases). The V end lost 4 bases, the J end lost 6 bases, and 17 bases lay between the germline ends. CDR1 is SGHRS, CDR2 YFSETQ, per germline. The CDR3 consists of 14 residues. CDR3 loop: CASSPLVMGSEQYF. The CDR3 nucleotides read TGCGCCAGCAGCCCCTTAGTTATGGGGAGCGAGCAGTACTTC.